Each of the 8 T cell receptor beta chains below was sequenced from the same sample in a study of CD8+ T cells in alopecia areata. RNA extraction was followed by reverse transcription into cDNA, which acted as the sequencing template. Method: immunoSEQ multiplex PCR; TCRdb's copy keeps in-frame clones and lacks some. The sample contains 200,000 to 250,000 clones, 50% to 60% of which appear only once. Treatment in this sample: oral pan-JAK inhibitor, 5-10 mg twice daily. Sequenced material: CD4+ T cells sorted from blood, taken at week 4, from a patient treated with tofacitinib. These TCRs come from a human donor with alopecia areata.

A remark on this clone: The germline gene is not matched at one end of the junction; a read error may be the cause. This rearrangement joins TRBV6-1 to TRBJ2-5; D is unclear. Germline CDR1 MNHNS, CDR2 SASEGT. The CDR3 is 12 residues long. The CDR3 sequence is CASSEAVSANNF. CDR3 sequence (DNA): TGTGCCAGCAGTGAAGCGGTGTCAGCCAATAACTTC.

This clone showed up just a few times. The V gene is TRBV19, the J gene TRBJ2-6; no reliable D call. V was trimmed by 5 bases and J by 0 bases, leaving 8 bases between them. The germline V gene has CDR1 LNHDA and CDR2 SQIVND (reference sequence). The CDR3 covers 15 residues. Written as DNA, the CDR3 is TGTGCCAGTAGTCCGGCCGGCTCTGGGGCCAACGTCCTGACTTTC. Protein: CASSPAGSGANVLTF.

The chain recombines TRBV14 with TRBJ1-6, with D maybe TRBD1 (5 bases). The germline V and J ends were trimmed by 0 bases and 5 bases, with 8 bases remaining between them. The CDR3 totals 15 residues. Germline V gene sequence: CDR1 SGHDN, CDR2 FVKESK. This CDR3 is CASSQDRANNSPLHF. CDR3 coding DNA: TGTGCCAGCAGCCAAGACAGGGCCAATAATTCACCCCTCCACTTT.

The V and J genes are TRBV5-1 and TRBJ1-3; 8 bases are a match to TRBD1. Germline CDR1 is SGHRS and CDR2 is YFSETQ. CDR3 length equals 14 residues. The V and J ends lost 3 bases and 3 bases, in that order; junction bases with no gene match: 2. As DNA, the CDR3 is TGCGCCAGCAGCTCTGGACAGGGTGGAAACACCATATATTTT. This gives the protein CASSSGQGGNTIYF.

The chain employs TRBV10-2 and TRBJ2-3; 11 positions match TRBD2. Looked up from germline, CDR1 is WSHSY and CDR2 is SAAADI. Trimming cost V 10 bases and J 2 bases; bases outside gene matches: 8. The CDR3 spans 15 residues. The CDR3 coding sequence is TGCGCCACCGAGAAGACTAGCGGGAACACAGATACGCAGTATTTT. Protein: CATEKTSGNTDTQYF.

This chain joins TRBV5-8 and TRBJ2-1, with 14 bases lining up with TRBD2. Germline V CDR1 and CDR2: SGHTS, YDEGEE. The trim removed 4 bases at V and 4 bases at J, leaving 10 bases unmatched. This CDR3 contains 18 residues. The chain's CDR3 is CASSLGGTSGGSYNEQFF. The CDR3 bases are TGTGCCAGCAGCCTAGGAGGGACTAGCGGGGGTAGTTACAATGAGCAGTTCTTC.

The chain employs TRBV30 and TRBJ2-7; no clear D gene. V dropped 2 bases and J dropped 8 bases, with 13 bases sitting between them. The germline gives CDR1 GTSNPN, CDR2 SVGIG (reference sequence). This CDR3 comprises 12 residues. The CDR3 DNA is TGTGCCTGGAGTTTTGTCGACACTAAGCAGTACTTC. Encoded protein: CAWSFVDTKQYF.

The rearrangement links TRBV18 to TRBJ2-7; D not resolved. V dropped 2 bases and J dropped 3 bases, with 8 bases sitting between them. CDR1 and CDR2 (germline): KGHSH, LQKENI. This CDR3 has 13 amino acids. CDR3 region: CASSPGQIYEQYF. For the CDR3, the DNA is TGTGCCAGCTCACCAGGGCAGATCTACGAGCAGTACTTC.